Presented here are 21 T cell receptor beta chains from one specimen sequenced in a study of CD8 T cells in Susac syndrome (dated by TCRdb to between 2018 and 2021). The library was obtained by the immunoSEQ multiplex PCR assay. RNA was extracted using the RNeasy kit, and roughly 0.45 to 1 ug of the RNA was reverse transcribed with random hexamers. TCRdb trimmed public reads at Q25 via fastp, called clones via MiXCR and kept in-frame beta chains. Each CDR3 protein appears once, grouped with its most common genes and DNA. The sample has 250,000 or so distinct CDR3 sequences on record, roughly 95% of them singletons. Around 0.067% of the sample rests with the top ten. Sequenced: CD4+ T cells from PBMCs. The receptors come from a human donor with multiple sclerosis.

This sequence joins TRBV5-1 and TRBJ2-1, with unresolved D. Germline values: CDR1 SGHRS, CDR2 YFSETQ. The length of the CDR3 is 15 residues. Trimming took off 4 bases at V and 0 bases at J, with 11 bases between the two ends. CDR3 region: CASSPQWGSYNEQFF. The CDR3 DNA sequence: TGCGCCAGCAGCCCACAATGGGGCTCCTACAATGAGCAGTTCTTC.

CDR3 region: CASSFQGGKETQYF. The CDR3, as DNA: TGTGCCAGCAGTTTCCAGGGGGGCAAAGAGACCCAGTACTTC. The rearrangement uses TRBV28 and TRBJ2-5, with D perhaps matching TRBD1 (7 bases). The germline gives CDR1 MDHEN, CDR2 SYDVKM. This CDR3 is 14 amino acids long. V was clipped by 3 bases and J by 3 bases, with 11 bases between them.

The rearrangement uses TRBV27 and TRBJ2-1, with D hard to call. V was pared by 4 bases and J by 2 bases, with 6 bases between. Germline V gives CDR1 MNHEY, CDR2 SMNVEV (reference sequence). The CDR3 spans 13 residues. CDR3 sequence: CASSSPPYNEQFF. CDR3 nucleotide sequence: TGTGCCAGCAGTTCCCCCCCCTACAATGAGCAGTTCTTC.

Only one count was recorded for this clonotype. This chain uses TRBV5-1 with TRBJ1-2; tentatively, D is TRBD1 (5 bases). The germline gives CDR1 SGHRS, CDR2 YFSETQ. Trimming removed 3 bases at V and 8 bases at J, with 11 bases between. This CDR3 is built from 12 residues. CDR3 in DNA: TGCGCCAGCAGCTCCCAGGGCAACGGCTACACCTTC. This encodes CASSSQGNGYTF.

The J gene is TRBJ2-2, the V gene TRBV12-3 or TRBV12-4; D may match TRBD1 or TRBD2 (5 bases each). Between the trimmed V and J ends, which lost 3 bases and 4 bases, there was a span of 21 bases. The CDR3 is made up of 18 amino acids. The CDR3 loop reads CASSFVGPIAGSTGELFF. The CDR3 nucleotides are TGTGCCAGCAGTTTTGTTGGACCAATAGCAGGGAGCACCGGGGAGCTGTTTTTT.

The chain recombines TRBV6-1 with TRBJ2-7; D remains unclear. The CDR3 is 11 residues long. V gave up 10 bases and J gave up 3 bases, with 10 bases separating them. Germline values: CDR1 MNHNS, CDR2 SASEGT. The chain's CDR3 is CATAPSYEQYF. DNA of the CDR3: TGTGCCACCGCACCGAGCTACGAGCAGTACTTC.

CDR3 sequence: CATTRDRYNEQFF. CDR3 nucleotides: TGTGCTACAACTCGGGACCGTTACAATGAGCAGTTCTTC. The chain is built from TRBV12-5 and TRBJ2-1, with D tentatively TRBD1 or TRBD2 (5 bases each). The CDR3 is 13 amino acids. V was trimmed by 10 bases and J by 4 bases, leaving 14 bases between them. Germline assignment: CDR1 LGHNT and CDR2 FRNRAP.

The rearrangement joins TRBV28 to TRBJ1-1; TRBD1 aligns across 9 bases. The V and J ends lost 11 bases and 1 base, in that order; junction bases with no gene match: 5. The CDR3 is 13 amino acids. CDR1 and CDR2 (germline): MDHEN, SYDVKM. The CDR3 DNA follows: TGTGCCGGGATGGACAGGGGGAACACTGAAGCTTTCTTT. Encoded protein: CAGMDRGNTEAFF.

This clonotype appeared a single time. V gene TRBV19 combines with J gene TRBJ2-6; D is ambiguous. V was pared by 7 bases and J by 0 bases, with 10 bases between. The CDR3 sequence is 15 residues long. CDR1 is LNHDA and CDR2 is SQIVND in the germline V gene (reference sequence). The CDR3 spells CASTTRASGANVLTF. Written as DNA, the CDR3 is TGTGCCAGTACCACCCGGGCCTCTGGGGCCAACGTCCTGACTTTC.

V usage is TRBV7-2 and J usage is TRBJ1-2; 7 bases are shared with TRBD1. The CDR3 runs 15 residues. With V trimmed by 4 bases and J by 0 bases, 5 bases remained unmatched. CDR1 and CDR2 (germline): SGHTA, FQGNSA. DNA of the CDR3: TGTGCCAGCAGCTCAGGGGGGACCTCTAACTATGGCTACACCTTC. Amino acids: CASSSGGTSNYGYTF.

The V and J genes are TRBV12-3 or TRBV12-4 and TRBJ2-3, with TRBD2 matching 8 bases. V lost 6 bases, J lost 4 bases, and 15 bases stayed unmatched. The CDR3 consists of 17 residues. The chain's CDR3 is CASSRPGGAGVSDTQYF. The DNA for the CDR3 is TGTGCCAGCAGCCGGCCCGGGGGAGCGGGAGTCTCAGATACGCAGTATTTT.

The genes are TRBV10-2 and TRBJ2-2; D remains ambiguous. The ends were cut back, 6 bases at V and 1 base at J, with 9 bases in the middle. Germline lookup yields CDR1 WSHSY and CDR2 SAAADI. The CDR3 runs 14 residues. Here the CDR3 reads CASSPQVNTGELFF. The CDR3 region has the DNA TGCGCCAGCAGCCCCCAAGTGAACACCGGGGAGCTGTTTTTT.

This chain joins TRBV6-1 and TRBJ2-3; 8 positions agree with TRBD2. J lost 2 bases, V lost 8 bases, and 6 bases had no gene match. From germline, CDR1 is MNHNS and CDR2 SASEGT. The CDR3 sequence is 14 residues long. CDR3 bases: TGTGCCAGCGCACTAGCGGACTTCACAGATACGCAGTATTTT. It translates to CASALADFTDTQYF.

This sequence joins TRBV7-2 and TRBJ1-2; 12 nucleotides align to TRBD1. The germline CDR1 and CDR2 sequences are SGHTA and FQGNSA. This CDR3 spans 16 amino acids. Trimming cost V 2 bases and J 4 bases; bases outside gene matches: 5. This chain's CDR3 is CASSLSGTGGVYGYTF. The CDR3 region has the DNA TGTGCCAGCAGCTTATCCGGGACAGGGGGCGTCTATGGCTACACCTTC.

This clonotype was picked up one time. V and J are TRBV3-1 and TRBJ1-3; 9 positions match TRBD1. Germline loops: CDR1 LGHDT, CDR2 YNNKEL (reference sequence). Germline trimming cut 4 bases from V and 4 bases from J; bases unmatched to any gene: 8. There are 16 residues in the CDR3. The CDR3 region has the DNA TGTGCCAGCAGCCGAGTACAGGGGGCAGAAGGAAACACCATATATTTT. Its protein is CASSRVQGAEGNTIYF.

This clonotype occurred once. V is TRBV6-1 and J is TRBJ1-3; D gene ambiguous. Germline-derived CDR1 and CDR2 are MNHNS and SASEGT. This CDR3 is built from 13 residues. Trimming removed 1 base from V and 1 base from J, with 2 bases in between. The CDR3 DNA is TGTGCCAGCAGTGAAGGTTCTGGAAACACCATATATTTT. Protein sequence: CASSEGSGNTIYF.

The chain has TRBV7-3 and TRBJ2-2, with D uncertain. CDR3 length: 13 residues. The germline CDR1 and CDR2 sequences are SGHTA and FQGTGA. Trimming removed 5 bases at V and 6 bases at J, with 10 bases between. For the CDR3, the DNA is TGTGCCAGCAGCACCCAGCGTCCCGGGGAGCTGTTTTTT. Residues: CASSTQRPGELFF. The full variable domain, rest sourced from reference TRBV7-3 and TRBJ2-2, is GAGVSQTPSNKVTEKGKYVELRCDPISGHTALYWYRQSLGQGPEFLIYFQGTGAADDSGLPNDRFFAVRPEGSVSTLKIQRTERGDSAVYLCASSTQRPGELFFGEGSRLTVL.

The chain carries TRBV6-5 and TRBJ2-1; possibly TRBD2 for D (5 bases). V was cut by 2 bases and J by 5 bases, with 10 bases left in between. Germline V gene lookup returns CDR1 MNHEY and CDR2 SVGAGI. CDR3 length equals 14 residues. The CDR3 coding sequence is TGTGCCAGCAGTTACGGGGTAGCGAACAATGAGCAGTTCTTC. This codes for CASSYGVANNEQFF.

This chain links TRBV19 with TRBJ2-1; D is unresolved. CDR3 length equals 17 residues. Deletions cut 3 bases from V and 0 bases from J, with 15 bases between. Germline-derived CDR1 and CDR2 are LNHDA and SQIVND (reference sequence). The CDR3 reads CASSIRSDGSSYNEQFF. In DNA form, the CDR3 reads TGTGCCAGTAGTATCCGGTCGGACGGAAGCTCCTACAATGAGCAGTTCTTC. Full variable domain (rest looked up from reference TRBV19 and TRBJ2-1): DGGITQSPKYLFRKEGQNVTLSCEQNLNHDAMYWYRQDPGQGLRLIYYSQIVNDFQKGDIAEGYSVSREKKESFPLTVTSAQKNPTAFYLCASSIRSDGSSYNEQFFGPGTRLTVL.

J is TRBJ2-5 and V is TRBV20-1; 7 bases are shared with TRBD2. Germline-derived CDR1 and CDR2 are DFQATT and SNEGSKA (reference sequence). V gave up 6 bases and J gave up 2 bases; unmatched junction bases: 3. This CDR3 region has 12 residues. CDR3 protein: CSADSGQETQYF. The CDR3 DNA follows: TGCAGTGCCGATAGCGGGCAAGAGACCCAGTACTTC.

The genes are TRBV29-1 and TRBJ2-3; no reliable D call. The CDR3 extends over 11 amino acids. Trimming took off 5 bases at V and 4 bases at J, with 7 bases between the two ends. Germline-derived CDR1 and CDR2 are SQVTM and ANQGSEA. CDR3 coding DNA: TGCAGCGTTCGGTCAGCAGATACGCAGTATTTT. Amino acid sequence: CSVRSADTQYF.